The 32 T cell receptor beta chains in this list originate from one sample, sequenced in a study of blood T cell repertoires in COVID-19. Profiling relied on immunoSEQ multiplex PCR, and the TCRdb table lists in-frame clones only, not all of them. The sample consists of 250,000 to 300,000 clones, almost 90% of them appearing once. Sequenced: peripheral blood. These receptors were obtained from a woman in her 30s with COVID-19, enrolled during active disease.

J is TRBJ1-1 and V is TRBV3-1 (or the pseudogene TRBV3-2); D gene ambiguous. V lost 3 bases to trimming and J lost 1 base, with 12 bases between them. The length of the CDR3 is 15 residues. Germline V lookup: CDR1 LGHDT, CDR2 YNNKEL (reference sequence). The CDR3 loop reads CASSQNLGGNTEAFF. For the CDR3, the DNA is TGTGCCAGCAGCCAGAACCTAGGAGGGAACACTGAAGCTTTCTTT.

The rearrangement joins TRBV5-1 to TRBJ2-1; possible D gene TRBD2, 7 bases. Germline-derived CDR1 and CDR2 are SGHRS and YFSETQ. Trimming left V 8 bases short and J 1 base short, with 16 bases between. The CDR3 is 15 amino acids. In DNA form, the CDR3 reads TGCGCCAGTCAAGAGCGGGGACAATCCTACAATGAGCAGTTCTTC. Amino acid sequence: CASQERGQSYNEQFF.

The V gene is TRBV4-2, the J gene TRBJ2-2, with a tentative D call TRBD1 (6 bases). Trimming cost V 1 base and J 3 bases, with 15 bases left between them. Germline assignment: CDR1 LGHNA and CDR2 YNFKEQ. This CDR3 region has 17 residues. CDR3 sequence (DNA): TGTGCCAGCAGCCAAGTCTTTACAGGGCGGGACACCGGGGAGCTGTTTTTT. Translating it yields CASSQVFTGRDTGELFF.

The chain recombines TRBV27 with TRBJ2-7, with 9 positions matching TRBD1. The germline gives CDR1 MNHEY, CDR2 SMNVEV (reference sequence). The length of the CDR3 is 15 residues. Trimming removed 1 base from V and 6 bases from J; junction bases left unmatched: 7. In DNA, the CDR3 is TGTGCCAGCAGTTTATTCGGGGACAGGGTTCGCGAGCAGTACTTC. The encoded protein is CASSLFGDRVREQYF.

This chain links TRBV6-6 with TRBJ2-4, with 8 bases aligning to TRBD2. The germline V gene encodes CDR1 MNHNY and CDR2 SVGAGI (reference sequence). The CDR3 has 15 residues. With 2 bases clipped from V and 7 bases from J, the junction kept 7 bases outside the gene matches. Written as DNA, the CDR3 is TGTGCCAGCAGTTACCGGGACGGCGGGGGGAACATTCAGTACTTC. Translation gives CASSYRDGGGNIQYF.

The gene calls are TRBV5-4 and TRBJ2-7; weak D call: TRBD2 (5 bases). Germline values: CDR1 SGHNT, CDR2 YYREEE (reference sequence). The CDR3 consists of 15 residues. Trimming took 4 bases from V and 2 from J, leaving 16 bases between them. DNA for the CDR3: TGTGCCAGCAGCCGGACCGGACTGTTTACCTACGAGCAGTACTTC. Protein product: CASSRTGLFTYEQYF.

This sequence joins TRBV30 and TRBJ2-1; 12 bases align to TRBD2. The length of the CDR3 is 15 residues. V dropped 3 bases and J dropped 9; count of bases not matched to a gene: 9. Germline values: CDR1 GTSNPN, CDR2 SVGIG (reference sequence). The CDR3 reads CAWSFLAGGQSEQFF. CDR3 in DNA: TGTGCCTGGAGCTTTCTAGCGGGAGGGCAGAGTGAGCAGTTCTTC.

CDR3 region: CASSLEGVETQYF. The DNA for the CDR3 is TGTGCCAGCAGCTTAGAGGGGGTAGAGACCCAGTACTTC. This chain links TRBV7-9 with TRBJ2-5; possibly TRBD1 for D (6 bases). Germline assignment: CDR1 SEHNR and CDR2 FQNEAQ (reference sequence). The CDR3 totals 13 residues. Trimming took 1 base from V and 4 from J, leaving 7 bases between them.

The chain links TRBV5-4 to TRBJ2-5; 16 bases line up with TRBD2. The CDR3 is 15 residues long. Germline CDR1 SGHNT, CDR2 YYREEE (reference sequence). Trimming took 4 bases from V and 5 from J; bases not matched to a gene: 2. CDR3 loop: CASSGTSGRGETQYF. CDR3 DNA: TGTGCCAGCAGCGGGACTAGCGGGAGGGGTGAGACCCAGTACTTC.

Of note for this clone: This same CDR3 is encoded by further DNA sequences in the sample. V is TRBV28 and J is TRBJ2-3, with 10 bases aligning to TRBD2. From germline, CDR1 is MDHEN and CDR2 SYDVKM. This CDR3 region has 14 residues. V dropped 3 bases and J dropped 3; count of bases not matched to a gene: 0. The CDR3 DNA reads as TGTGCCAGCAGTTTGGGACTAGCGACAGATACGCAGTATTTT. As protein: CASSLGLATDTQYF.

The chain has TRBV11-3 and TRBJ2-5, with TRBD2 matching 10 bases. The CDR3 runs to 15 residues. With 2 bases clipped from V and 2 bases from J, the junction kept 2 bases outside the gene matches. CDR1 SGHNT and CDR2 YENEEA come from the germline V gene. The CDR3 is CASSLRAGGQETQYF. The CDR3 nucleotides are TGTGCCAGCAGCTTAAGAGCGGGAGGGCAAGAGACCCAGTACTTC.

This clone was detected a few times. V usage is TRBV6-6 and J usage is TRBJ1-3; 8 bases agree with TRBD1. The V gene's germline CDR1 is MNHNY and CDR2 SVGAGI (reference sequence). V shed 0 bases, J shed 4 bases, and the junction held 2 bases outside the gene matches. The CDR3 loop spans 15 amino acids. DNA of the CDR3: TGTGCCAGCAGTTACTCGACAGGGGTAGGAAACACCATATATTTT. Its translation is CASSYSTGVGNTIYF.

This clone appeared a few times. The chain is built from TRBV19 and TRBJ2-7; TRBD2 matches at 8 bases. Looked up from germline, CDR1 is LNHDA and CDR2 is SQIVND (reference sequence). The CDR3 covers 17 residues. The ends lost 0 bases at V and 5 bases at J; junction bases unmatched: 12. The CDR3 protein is CASSIDPSGGGNDEQYF. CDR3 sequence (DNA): TGTGCCAGTAGTATAGATCCCTCCGGGGGGGGAAACGACGAGCAGTACTTC.

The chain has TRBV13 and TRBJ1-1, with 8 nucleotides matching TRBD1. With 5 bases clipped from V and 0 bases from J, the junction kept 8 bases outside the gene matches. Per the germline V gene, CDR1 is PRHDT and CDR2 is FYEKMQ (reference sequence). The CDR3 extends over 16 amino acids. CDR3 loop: CASSPRTGRMNTEAFF. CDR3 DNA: TGTGCCAGCAGCCCAAGGACAGGGAGGATGAACACTGAAGCTTTCTTT.

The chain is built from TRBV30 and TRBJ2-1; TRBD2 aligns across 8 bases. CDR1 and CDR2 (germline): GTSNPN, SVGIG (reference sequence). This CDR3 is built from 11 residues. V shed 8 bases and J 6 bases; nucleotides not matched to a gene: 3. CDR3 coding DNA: TGTGCCCAAGCGGGGGTCAATGAGCAGTTCTTC. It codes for CAQAGVNEQFF.

The CDR3 nucleotides are TGTGCCAGCAGTTTGAACCCCAGGGGAGGGGAGACCCAGTACTTC. Translating gives CASSLNPRGGETQYF. This rearrangement joins TRBV28 to TRBJ2-5, with TRBD2 as a possible D gene (7 bases). Germline CDR1 and CDR2: MDHEN and SYDVKM. V lost 3 bases and J lost 5, with 16 bases in between. This CDR3 is 15 amino acids long.

The CDR3 protein is CASSISTGTIYEQYF. The DNA for the CDR3 is TGTGCCAGTAGTATTTCGACAGGTACTATTTACGAGCAGTACTTC. The rearrangement joins TRBV19 to TRBJ2-7, with D perhaps TRBD1 (6 bases). The germline V and J ends were trimmed by 3 bases and 4 bases, with 16 bases remaining between them. This CDR3 contains 15 residues. Germline assignment: CDR1 LNHDA and CDR2 SQIVND (reference sequence).

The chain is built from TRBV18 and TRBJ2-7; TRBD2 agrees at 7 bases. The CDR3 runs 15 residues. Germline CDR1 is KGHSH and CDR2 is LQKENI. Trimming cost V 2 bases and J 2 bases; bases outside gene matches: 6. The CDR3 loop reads CASSPSSAGPYEQYF. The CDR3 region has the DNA TGTGCCAGCTCACCATCCTCAGCGGGACCCTACGAGCAGTACTTC.

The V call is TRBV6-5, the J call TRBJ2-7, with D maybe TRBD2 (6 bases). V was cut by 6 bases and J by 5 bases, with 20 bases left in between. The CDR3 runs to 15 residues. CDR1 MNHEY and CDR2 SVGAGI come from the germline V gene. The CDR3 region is CASRSGTGVENEQYF. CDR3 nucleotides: TGTGCCAGCAGGTCCGGGACGGGAGTAGAAAACGAGCAGTACTTC.

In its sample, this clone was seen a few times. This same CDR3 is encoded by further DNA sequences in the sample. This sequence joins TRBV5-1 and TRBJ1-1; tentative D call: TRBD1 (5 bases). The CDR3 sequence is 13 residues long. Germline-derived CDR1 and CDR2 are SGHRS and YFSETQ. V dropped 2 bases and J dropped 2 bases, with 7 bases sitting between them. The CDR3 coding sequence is TGCGCCAGCAGCTTTGGACAAAACACTGAAGCTTTCTTT. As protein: CASSFGQNTEAFF.

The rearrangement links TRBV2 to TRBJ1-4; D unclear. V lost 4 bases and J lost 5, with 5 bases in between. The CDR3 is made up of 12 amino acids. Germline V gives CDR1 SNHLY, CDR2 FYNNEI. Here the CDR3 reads CASSALNEKLFF. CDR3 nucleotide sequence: TGTGCCAGCAGTGCGTTGAATGAAAAACTGTTTTTT. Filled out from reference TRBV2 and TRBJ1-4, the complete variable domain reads EPEVTQTPSHQVTQMGQEVILRCVPISNHLYFYWYRQILGQKVEFLVSFYNNEISEKSEIFDDQFSVERPDGSNFTLKIRSTKLEDSAMYFCASSALNEKLFFGSGTQLSVL.

For the CDR3, the DNA is TGCAGCGCCTGGACAGGGGGCACTGAAGCTTTCTTT. This translates into CSAWTGGTEAFF. This chain uses TRBV29-1 with TRBJ1-1; 10 bases are shared with TRBD1. Germline CDR1 SQVTM, CDR2 ANQGSEA. This CDR3 region has 12 residues. Losses at the gene ends were 7 bases for V and 4 bases for J; bases not matched to a gene: 3.

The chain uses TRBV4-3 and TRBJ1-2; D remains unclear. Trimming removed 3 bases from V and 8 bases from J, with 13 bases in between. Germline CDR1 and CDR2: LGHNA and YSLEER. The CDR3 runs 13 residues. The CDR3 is CASSHGGREGYTF. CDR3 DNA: TGCGCCAGCAGCCACGGAGGGCGGGAAGGCTACACCTTC.

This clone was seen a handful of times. The CDR3 coding sequence is TGTGCCAGTAGTATGCGAGGGAATGGGGAAGCTTTCTTT. It translates to CASSMRGNGEAFF. This chain connects TRBV19 to TRBJ1-1, with D unresolved. V was cut by 3 bases and J by 8 bases, with 13 bases left in between. This CDR3 contains 13 residues. Germline CDR1 and CDR2: LNHDA and SQIVND (reference sequence).

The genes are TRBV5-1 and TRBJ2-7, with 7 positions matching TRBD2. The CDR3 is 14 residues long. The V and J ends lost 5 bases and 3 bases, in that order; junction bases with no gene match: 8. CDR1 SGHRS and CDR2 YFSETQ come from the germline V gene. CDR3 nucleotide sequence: TGCGCCAGCAGTCCCGGAGTAGCGGGCTACGAGCAGTACTTC. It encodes CASSPGVAGYEQYF.

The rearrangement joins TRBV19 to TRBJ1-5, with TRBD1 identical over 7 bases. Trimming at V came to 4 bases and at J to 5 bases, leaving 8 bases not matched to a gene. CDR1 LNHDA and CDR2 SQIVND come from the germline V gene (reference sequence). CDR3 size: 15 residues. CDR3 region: CASSTRQGGDQPQHF. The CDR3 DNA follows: TGTGCCAGTAGTACGCGACAGGGTGGCGATCAGCCCCAGCATTTT.

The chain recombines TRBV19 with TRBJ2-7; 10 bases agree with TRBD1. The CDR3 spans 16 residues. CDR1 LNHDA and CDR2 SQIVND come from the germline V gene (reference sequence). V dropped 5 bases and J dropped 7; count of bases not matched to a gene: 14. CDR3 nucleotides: TGTGCCAGTAGTCCGTCTAAGGGGGACAGGGGTGTAGAGCAGTACTTC. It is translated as CASSPSKGDRGVEQYF.

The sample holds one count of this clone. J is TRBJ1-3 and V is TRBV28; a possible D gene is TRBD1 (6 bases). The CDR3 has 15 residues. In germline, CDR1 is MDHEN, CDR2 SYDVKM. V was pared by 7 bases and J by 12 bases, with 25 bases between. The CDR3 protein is CASTLRWTVNGDIYF. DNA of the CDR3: TGTGCCAGCACCTTGAGGTGGACAGTCAATGGGGACATATATTTT.

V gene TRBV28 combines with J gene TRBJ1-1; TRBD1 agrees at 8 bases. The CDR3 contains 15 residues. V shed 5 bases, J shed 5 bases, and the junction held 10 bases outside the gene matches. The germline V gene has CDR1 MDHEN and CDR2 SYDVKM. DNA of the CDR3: TGTGCCAGCAGTATTGCGACAGGGGTCTGGACTGAAGCTTTCTTT. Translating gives CASSIATGVWTEAFF.

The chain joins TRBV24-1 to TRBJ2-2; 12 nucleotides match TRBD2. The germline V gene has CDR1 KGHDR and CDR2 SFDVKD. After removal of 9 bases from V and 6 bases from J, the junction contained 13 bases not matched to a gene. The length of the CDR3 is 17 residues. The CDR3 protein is CATAPGPLAGGPGELFF. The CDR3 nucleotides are TGTGCCACCGCTCCGGGGCCTCTAGCGGGAGGGCCCGGGGAGCTGTTTTTT.

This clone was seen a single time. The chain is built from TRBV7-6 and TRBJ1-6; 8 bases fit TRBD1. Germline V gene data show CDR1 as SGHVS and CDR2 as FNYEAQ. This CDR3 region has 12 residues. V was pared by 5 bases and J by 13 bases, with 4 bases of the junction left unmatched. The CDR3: CASSGDRGPLHF. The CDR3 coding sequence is TGTGCCAGCAGCGGCGACAGGGGCCCCCTCCACTTT. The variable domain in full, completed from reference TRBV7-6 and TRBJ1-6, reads GAGVSQSPRYKVTKRGQDVALRCDPISGHVSLYWYRQALGQGPEFLTYFNYEAQQDKSGLPNDRFSAERPEGSISTLTIQRTEQRDSAMYRCASSGDRGPLHFGNGTRLTVT.

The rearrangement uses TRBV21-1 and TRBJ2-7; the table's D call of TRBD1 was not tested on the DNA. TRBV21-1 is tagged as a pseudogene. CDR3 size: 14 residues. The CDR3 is CASSTTGFFLEQYF. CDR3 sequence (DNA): TGTGCCAGCAGCACTACAGGGTTTTTTTTGGAGCAGTACTTC.